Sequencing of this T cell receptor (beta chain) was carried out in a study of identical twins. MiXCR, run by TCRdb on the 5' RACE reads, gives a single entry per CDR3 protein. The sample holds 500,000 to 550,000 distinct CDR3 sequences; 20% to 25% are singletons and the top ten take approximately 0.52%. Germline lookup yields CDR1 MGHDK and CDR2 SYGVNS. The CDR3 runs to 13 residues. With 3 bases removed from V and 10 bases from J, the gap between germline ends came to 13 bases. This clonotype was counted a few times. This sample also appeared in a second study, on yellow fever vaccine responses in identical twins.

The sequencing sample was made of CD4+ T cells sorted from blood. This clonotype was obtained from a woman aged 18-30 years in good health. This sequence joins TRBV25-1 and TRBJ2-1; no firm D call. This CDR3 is CASSDPPLREQFF. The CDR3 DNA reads TGTGCCAGCAGTGATCCCCCCCTCCGGGAGCAGTTCTTC. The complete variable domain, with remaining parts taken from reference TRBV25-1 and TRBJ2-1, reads EADIYQTPRYLVIGTGKKITLECSQTMGHDKMYWYQQDPGMELHLIHYSYGVNSTEKGDLSSESTVSRIRTEHFPLTLESARPSHTSQYLCASSDPPLREQFFGPGTRLTVL.